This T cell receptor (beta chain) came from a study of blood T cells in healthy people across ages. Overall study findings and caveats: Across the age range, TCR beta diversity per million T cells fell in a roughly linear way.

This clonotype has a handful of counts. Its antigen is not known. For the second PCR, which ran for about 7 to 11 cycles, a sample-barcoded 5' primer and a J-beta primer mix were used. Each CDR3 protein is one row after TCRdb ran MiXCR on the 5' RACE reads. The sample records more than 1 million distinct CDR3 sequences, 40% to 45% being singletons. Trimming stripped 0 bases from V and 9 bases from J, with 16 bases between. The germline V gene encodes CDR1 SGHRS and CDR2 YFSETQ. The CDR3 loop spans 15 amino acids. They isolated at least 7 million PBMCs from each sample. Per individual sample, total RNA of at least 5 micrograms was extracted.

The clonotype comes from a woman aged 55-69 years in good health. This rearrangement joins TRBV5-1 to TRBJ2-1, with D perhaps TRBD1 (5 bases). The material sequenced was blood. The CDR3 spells CASSLEGAGSGEQFF. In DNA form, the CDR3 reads TGCGCCAGCAGCTTGGAAGGGGCAGGGTCCGGTGAGCAGTTCTTC. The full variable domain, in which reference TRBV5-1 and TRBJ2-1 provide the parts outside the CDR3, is KAGVTQTPRYLIKTRGQQVTLSCSPISGHRSVSWYQQTPGQGLQFLFEYFSETQRNKGNFPGRFSGRQFSNSRSEMNVSTLELGDSALYLCASSLEGAGSGEQFFGPGTRLTVL.